This TCR beta chain was profiled in a study of blood T cells in healthy people across ages. Study-level results: The diversity estimates, figures obtained from one million T cells, were considered underestimates.

CDR3 length equals 16 residues. Germline loops: CDR1 SGHRS, CDR2 YFSETQ. The V gene end was trimmed by 3 bases and the J gene end by 5 bases; junction bases not matched to a gene: 8. A second about 7 to 12 cycle PCR used barcoded and J-beta primers. From the 5' RACE reads, TCRdb called clonotypes with MiXCR, one entry per CDR3 protein. Counted here are about 1.6 million distinct CDR3 sequences, 30% to 40% occurring once; the ten biggest clones make up over 9%. This clonotype was observed a few times. What it binds is unknown. The chain uses TRBV5-1 and TRBJ2-5; 12 bases are a match to TRBD2. This receptor was taken from a young woman in good health. What was sequenced was blood. CDR3 sequence reads: CASSSITGTSGETQYF. The CDR3 coding sequence is TGCGCCAGCAGCTCTATAACCGGGACTAGCGGGGAGACCCAGTACTTC. The full variable domain, its missing parts supplied by reference TRBV5-1 and TRBJ2-5, is KAGVTQTPRYLIKTRGQQVTLSCSPISGHRSVSWYQQTPGQGLQFLFEYFSETQRNKGNFPGRFSGRQFSNSRSEMNVSTLELGDSALYLCASSSITGTSGETQYFGPGTRLLVL.